The sequence of this T cell receptor beta chain was determined in a study of monozygotic twins with cystic fibrosis. V was shortened by 0 bases and J by 0 bases, with 6 bases between the two germline ends. This CDR3 region has 15 residues. From germline, CDR1 is SGDLS and CDR2 YYNGEE. Details on this clone: Its antigen is not identified.

Study-level results: J usage was most co-twin-similar in 8 of 16 pairs, V in 13.

Using immunoSEQ multiplex PCR, the repertoire was profiled, and TCRdb retains in-frame clones only, with some absent. This table holds 35,000 or so clones, approximately 84% found once. Sequenced: blood. J is TRBJ1-4 and V is TRBV9; D is uncertain. The sequence came from a girl aged 2-9 years with cystic fibrosis. CDR3 coding DNA: TGTGCCAGCAGCGTAGGCGGTGCAACTAATGAAAAACTGTTTTTT. Residues: CASSVGGATNEKLFF.